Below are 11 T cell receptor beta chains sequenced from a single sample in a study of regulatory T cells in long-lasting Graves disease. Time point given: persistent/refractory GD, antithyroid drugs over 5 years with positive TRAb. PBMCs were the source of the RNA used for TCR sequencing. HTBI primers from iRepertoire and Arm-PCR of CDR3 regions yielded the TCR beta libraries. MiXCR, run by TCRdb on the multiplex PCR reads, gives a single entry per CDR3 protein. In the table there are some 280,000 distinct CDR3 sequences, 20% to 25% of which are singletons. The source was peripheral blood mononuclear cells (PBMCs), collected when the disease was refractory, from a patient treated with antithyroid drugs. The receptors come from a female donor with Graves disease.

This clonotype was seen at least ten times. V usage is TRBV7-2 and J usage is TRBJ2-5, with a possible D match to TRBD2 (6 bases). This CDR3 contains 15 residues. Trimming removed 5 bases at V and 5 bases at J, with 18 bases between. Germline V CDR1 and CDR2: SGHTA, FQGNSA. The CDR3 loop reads CASSPGLFLRETQYF. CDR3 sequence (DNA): TGTGCCAGCAGCCCCGGACTATTCCTGCGGGAGACCCAGTACTTC.

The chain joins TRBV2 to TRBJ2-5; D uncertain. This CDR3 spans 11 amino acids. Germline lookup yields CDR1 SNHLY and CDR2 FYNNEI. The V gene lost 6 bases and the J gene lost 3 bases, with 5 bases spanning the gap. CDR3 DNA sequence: TGTGCCAGCAGCACAGAAGAGACCCAGTACTTC. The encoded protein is CASSTEETQYF.

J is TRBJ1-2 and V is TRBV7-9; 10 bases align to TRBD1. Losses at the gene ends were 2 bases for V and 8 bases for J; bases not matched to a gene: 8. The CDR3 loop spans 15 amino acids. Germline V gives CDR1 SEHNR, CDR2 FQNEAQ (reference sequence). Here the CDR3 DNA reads TGTGCCAGCAGCTTAAAAGGACAGGGGGTTCAAGGCTACACCTTC. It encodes CASSLKGQGVQGYTF.

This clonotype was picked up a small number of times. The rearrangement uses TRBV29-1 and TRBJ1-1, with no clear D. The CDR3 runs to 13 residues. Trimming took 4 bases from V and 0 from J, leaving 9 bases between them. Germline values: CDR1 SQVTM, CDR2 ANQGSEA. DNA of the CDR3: TGCAGCGTTGTTAGCCTCTTGAACACTGAAGCTTTCTTT. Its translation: CSVVSLLNTEAFF.

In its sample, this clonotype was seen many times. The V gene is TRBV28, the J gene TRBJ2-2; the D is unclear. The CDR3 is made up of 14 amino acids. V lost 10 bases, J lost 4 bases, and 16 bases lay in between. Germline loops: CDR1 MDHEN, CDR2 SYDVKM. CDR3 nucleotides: TGTGCCACCAGGAACAGAGACTTCACCGGGGAGCTGTTTTTT. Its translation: CATRNRDFTGELFF.

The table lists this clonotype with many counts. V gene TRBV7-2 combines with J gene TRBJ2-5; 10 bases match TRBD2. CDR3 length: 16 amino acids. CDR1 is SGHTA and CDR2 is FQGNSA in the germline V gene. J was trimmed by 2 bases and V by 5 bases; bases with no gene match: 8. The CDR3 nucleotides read TGTGCCAGCAGCCTCACTAGCGGGAATTATCAAGAGACCCAGTACTTC. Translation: CASSLTSGNYQETQYF.

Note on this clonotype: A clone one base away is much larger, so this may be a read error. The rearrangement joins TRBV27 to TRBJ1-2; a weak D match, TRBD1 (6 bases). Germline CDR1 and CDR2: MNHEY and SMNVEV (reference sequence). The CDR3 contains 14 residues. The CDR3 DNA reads TGTGCCAGCAGTGTCGCGGGGGCAAACTATGACTACACCTTC. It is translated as CASSVAGANYDYTF.

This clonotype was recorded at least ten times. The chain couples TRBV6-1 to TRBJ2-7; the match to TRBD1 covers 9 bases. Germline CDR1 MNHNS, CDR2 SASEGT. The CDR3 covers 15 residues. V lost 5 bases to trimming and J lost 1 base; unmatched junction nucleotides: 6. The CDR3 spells CASSHTGTGSYEQYF. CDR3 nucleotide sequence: TGTGCCAGCAGTCACACCGGGACAGGGTCCTACGAGCAGTACTTC.

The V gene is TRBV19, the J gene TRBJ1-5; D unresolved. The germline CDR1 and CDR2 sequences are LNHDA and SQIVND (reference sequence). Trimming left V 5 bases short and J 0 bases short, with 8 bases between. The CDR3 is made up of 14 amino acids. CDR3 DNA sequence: TGTGCCAGTAGTTCCCAACCTAGCAATCAGCCCCAGCATTTT. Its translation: CASSSQPSNQPQHF.

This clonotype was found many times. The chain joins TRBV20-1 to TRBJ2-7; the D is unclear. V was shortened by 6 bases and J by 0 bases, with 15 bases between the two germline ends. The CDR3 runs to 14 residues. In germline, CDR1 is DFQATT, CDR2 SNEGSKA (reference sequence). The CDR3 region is CSAPNGGNSYEQYF. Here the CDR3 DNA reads TGCAGTGCCCCGAACGGCGGTAACTCCTACGAGCAGTACTTC.

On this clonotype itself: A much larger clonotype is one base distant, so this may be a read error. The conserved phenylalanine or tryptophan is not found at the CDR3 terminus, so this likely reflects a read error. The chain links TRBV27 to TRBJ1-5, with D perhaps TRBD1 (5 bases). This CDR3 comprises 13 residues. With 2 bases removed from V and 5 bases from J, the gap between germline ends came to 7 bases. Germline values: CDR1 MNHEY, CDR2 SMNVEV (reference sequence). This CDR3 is CASSLKGYQPQHL. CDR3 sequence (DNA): TGTGCCAGCAGTTTAAAGGGGTATCAGCCCCAGCATCTT.